The 20 T cell receptor beta chains in this list originate from one sample, sequenced in a study of blood T cell repertoires in COVID-19. Libraries were prepared by immunoSEQ multiplex PCR; TCRdb keeps only in-frame clonotypes and omits some of them. The table shows 52,000 or so clones, with roughly 90% occurring only once. Input material: peripheral blood. Receptors were obtained from a man aged 55-75 years with active COVID-19.

V is TRBV6-5 and J is TRBJ1-5, with a weak D call TRBD1 (5 bases). Germline CDR1 reads MNHEY; CDR2 reads SVGAGI. Trimming took 8 bases from V and 5 from J, leaving 10 bases between them. The CDR3 spans 12 residues. CDR3 in amino acids: CASRGGDQPQHF. The CDR3 DNA sequence: TGTGCCAGCCGCGGAGGGGATCAGCCCCAGCATTTT.

The V gene is TRBV2, the J gene TRBJ2-7; D ambiguous. Trimming left V 3 bases short and J 4 bases short, with 7 bases between. Looked up from germline, CDR1 is SNHLY and CDR2 is FYNNEI. This CDR3 comprises 12 residues. The CDR3 bases are TGTGCCAGCAGTGAGCGCCCATACGAGCAGTACTTC. This gives the protein CASSERPYEQYF.

This chain connects TRBV2 to TRBJ2-7; D is unresolved. This CDR3 is 13 amino acids long. The germline CDR1 and CDR2 sequences are SNHLY and FYNNEI. The V and J ends lost 7 bases and 2 bases respectively, with 12 bases between them. The CDR3 sequence is CASNNLRTYEQYF. In nucleotides, the CDR3 is TGTGCCAGCAACAATCTCCGTACCTACGAGCAGTACTTC.

The chain links TRBV9 to TRBJ2-1; 8 bases line up with TRBD1. The CDR3 runs 16 residues. V shed 0 bases, J shed 2 bases, and the junction held 4 bases outside the gene matches. CDR1 and CDR2 (germline): SGDLS, YYNGEE. The CDR3 sequence: CASSVAPGGPYNEQFF. In DNA, the CDR3 is TGTGCCAGCAGCGTAGCTCCAGGGGGCCCCTACAATGAGCAGTTCTTC.

The chain has TRBV29-1 and TRBJ2-7; D may be TRBD2 (6 bases). Deletions cut 4 bases from V and 6 bases from J, with 13 bases between. In germline, CDR1 is SQVTM, CDR2 ANQGSEA. CDR3 length: 12 amino acids. The DNA for the CDR3 is TGCAGCGTTGCCGGGAGTAGACTCGAGCAGTACTTC. Its translation is CSVAGSRLEQYF.

The chain uses TRBV3-1 (or the pseudogene TRBV3-2) and TRBJ1-4, with 9 bases lining up with TRBD1. The germline V gene encodes CDR1 LGHDT and CDR2 YNNKEL (reference sequence). V lost 1 base, J lost 1 base, and 10 bases stayed unmatched. The CDR3 loop spans 19 amino acids. The CDR3 coding sequence is TGTGCCAGCAGCCAAGGGAATACAGGGGGCCTTGGAACTAATGAAAAACTGTTTTTT. Translating gives CASSQGNTGGLGTNEKLFF.

The rearrangement joins TRBV7-3 to TRBJ2-5, with D perhaps matching TRBD2 (5 bases). This CDR3 contains 14 residues. V dropped 2 bases and J dropped 4 bases, with 11 bases sitting between them. From germline, CDR1 is SGHTA and CDR2 FQGTGA. The CDR3 nucleotides read TGTGCCAGCAGCTTAGCGGGCCGGCGAGAGACCCAGTACTTC. Its protein is CASSLAGRRETQYF.

The rearrangement joins TRBV9 to TRBJ2-7; 8 nucleotides agree with TRBD1. The germline V gene encodes CDR1 SGDLS and CDR2 YYNGEE. J lost 3 bases, V lost 4 bases, and 9 bases had no gene match. The CDR3 is 15 residues long. CDR3 DNA: TGTGCCAGCAGCCCCCCGGGACAGGAGAGCTACGAGCAGTACTTC. Its translation: CASSPPGQESYEQYF.

CDR3 sequence: CASSPPQGGSQETQYF. CDR3 in DNA: TGTGCCAGCTCACCACCTCAGGGTGGCTCGCAAGAGACCCAGTACTTC. This chain links TRBV18 with TRBJ2-5; D perhaps matches TRBD1 (5 bases). Germline-derived CDR1 and CDR2 are KGHSH and LQKENI. V was pared by 0 bases and J by 2 bases, with 13 bases between. The CDR3 is 16 amino acids.

The genes are TRBV6-2 or TRBV6-3 and TRBJ1-5; D ambiguous. The CDR3 runs 16 residues. Germline values: CDR1 MNHEY, CDR2 SVGEGT. Trimming cost V 2 bases and J 0 bases, with 11 bases left between them. The DNA of the CDR3 is TGTGCCAGCAGTTACGTTTCGTCGTATAGCAATCAGCCCCAGCATTTT. Protein product: CASSYVSSYSNQPQHF.

This clone was detected only once. The chain employs TRBV4-1 and TRBJ2-3; D is perhaps TRBD1 (5 bases). This CDR3 comprises 12 residues. Looked up from germline, CDR1 is MGHRA and CDR2 is YSYEKL. The V end lost 1 base, the J end lost 11 bases, and 10 bases lay between the germline ends. CDR3 loop: CASSQGTSLQYF. CDR3 nucleotides: TGCGCCAGCAGCCAAGGGACAAGCCTGCAGTATTTT.

The chain combines TRBV4-2 with TRBJ1-1; TRBD1 is a possible D gene (5 bases). Germline V gene data show CDR1 as LGHNA and CDR2 as YNFKEQ. V was trimmed by 1 base and J by 5 bases, leaving 11 bases between them. CDR3 length: 14 amino acids. CDR3 amino acids: CASSQGEQETEAFF. The CDR3 DNA reads as TGTGCCAGCAGCCAAGGAGAACAGGAAACTGAAGCTTTCTTT.

The rearrangement joins TRBV7-2 to TRBJ2-7; 11 bases map to TRBD2. This CDR3 has 17 amino acids. The germline gives CDR1 SGHTA, CDR2 FQGNSA. Trimming removed 1 base from V and 0 bases from J; junction bases left unmatched: 5. Written as DNA, the CDR3 is TGTGCCAGCAGCTTAGGGATCGGACTAGCGGGCTCCTACGAGCAGTACTTC. Translation: CASSLGIGLAGSYEQYF.

This chain connects TRBV5-1 to TRBJ2-3; unclear D gene. V was cut by 0 bases and J by 2 bases, with 7 bases left in between. The germline gives CDR1 SGHRS, CDR2 YFSETQ. CDR3 size: 14 residues. CDR3: CASSLGQATDTQYF. The CDR3 nucleotides are TGCGCCAGCAGCTTGGGGCAGGCCACAGATACGCAGTATTTT.

This chain joins TRBV19 and TRBJ2-7; 7 nucleotides agree with TRBD1. The CDR3 loop spans 15 amino acids. CDR1 is LNHDA, CDR2 SQIVND, per germline (reference sequence). V lost 5 bases, J lost 2 bases, and 9 bases stayed unmatched. CDR3 DNA: TGTGCCAGTAGTGTCCGGGACAGTGCGACCTACGAGCAGTACTTC. Its translation is CASSVRDSATYEQYF.

The chain carries TRBV6-2 or TRBV6-3 and TRBJ1-5; 8 bases are shared with TRBD1. The CDR3 is made up of 15 amino acids. Germline lookup yields CDR1 MNHEY and CDR2 SVGEGT. Trimming at V came to 7 bases and at J to 2 bases, leaving 7 bases not matched to a gene. The CDR3 loop reads CASNPDRDGNQPQHF. CDR3 nucleotides: TGTGCCAGCAACCCGGACAGGGATGGCAATCAGCCCCAGCATTTT.

The V and J genes are TRBV27 and TRBJ2-7, with TRBD2 identical over 7 bases. CDR3 length: 13 residues. V lost 8 bases to trimming and J lost 5 bases; unmatched junction nucleotides: 9. Germline CDR1 is MNHEY and CDR2 is SMNVEV (reference sequence). The CDR3 sequence: CASGWGGWDEQYF. DNA for the CDR3: TGTGCCAGCGGATGGGGGGGGTGGGACGAGCAGTACTTC.

The chain couples TRBV5-1 to TRBJ1-2; a weak D match, TRBD1 (5 bases). CDR3 length: 17 residues. V lost 0 bases, J lost 2 bases, and 17 bases lay in between. Germline V CDR1 and CDR2: SGHRS, YFSETQ. CDR3: CASSLGTNRYGNYGYTF. CDR3 coding DNA: TGCGCCAGCAGCTTGGGGACAAACCGCTACGGCAACTATGGCTACACCTTC.

The chain links TRBV7-3 to TRBJ2-6, with TRBD1 matching over 9 bases. Germline values: CDR1 SGHTA, CDR2 FQGTGA. This CDR3 contains 16 residues. Trimming cost V 5 bases and J 0 bases; bases outside gene matches: 2. The CDR3 nucleotides read TGTGCCAGCAGCCTACAGGGGGCCTCTGGGGCCAACGTCCTGACTTTC. Its protein is CASSLQGASGANVLTF.

The rearrangement uses TRBV11-2 and TRBJ1-1; 8 nucleotides line up with TRBD1. Trimming cost V 5 bases and J 1 base; bases outside gene matches: 6. CDR1 and CDR2 (germline): SGHAT, FQNNGV. CDR3 length: 15 amino acids. The CDR3: CASSVPGQENTEAFF. CDR3 bases: TGTGCCAGCAGCGTCCCGGGACAGGAGAACACTGAAGCTTTCTTT.